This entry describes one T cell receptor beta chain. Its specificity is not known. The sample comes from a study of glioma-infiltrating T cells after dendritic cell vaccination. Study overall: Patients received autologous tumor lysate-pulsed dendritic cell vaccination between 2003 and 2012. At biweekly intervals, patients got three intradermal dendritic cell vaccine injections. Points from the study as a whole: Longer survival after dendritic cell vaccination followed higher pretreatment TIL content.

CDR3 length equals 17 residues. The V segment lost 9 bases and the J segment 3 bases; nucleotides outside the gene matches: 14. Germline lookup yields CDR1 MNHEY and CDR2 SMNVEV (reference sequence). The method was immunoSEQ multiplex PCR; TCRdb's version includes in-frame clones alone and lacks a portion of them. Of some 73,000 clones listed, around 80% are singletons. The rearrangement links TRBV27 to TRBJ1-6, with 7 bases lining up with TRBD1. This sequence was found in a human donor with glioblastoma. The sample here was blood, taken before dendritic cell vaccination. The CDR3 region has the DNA TGTGCCAGTTCGGCGGGACAGCCCCGTCTCTATAATTCACCCCTCCACTTT. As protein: CASSAGQPRLYNSPLHF.